Below, one TCR beta chain is given with its context. The clone's antigen remains unknown. No base qualities exist here, and no much larger clone lies one base off it. V and J are truncated by 5 bases and 2 bases respectively, leaving an intervening sequence of 12 bases. From the cysteine up to the phenylalanine, the CDR3 has a length of 14 residues. Only the CDR3 DNA stays, 42 bases, in frame from base 1. CDR1 is given as LGHDT and CDR2 as YNNKEL, both from the germline V gene (reference sequence). The immunoSEQ Assay was used to sequence TCRbeta CDR3 regions. After extraction, genomic DNA underwent amplification by bias-controlled multiplex PCR, followed by high-throughput sequencing. The source study handled its data this way. To quantify the absolute abundance of each unique TCRbeta CDR3 region, sequences were collapsed and filtered. Usable DNA was measured by amplifying reference genes present in all nucleated cells, and TCRbeta template counts were normalized to that usable DNA to estimate T cell fraction. Repertoire TCRs were annotated as SARS-CoV-2-specific by exact matching of V gene, CDR3 amino acid sequence and J gene to a known reactive TCR set. The reference SARS-CoV-2 TCR set was obtained from MIRA and was filtered for enrichment in COVID-19-positive ImmuneCODE repertoires, whereby public or cross-reactive TCRs were removed. Drawing on the MIRA antigens, annotated TCRs were analysed further at the level of specific ORF or position within ORF. Breadth was defined as annotated unique rearrangements over total unique productive rearrangements; depth was the summed frequency of those rearrangements. Two-sided Wilcoxon rank-sum tests were used to compare TCR breadth between groups. Sourced from immuneACCESS, this table was stored by TCRdb with only in-frame sequences that have V and J called. A share of the clones is absent; for the studies checked, an unresolved V gene accounts for under half, and the remainder has no known explanation. V and J calls plus clone size are reproduced from that table; the DNA served to infer D and trimming. The table for this sample lists 320,000 or so clones; roughly 90% of them were counted only once. Jointly, the top ten make up 4.5% to 5.5% of the sample.

This entry belongs to a study of Ad26.COV2.S vaccination and SARS-CoV-2 variants (dated by TCRdb to about 2021). For context, the study as a whole: Donors in the vaccine arm were drawn from COV1001, a multicentre, randomized, double-blind, placebo-controlled phase I-IIa trial testing Ad26.COV2.S in healthy adults. Ad26.COV2.S was administered intramuscularly at 5 x 10^10 or 1 x 10^11 viral particles, either as a single shot or as two shots given 56 days apart. TCRbeta repertoire sequencing was used to assess the specificity and breadth of SARS-CoV-2-reactive T cell receptors after Ad26.COV2.S vaccination. Trial participants were randomized into five groups of five: low-dose or high-dose Ad26.COV2.S given once or twice, or placebo on both occasions. A total of roughly 32 samples were included in the TCR-sequenced set, comprising around 19 Ad26.COV2.S vaccine recipients, 5 placebo recipients and 8 SARS-CoV-2 convalescent individuals. Blinding of investigators to trial group allocation was maintained during experiments and outcome assessment. Broader findings and caveats from the paper: The study lacked the statistical power to compare responses across vaccine doses or regimens. Ad26.COV2.S recipients had higher spike-specific TCR breadth than placebo recipients (P = 0.0014). After vaccination, substantial breadth of spike-specific CD8+ and CD4+ T cell responses was reported. According to the authors, total T cell responses may have been underestimated by the TCR breadth and depth analyses. Vaccine and placebo recipients had comparable non-spike TCR breadth, which fits with the vaccine containing only spike.

The sample's treatment or condition label is to be understood as: around 19 received Ad26.COV2.S at low or high dose, single or two shots; 5 received placebo; per-sample allocation not given. For vaccine and placebo recipients, the sequenced repertoires came from samples collected on day 63 after the first injection. In Cohort 1b, 25 or so adults aged 18-55 years were enrolled at a single site in Boston, USA, between 29 July and 7 August 2020. Ad26.COV2.S was a replication-incompetent adenovirus type 26 vector that expressed a prefusion-stabilized SARS-CoV-2 spike protein derived from the original Wuhan strain.

The input for sequencing was peripheral blood, taken in a trial of Ad26.COV2.S vaccine versus placebo. The chain joins TRBV3-1 (or the pseudogene TRBV3-2) to TRBJ1-1, with the D gene call left open. This TCR derives from a person aged 18 to 65 who received the Ad26.COV2.S COVID-19 vaccine or a placebo. For the CDR3, the sequence is CASSMGRVNTEAFF. The bases read TGTGCCAGCAGCATGGGGAGAGTCAACACTGAAGCTTTCTTT.